This T cell receptor beta chain was identified in a study of CXCR3-negative and CXCR3-positive naive CD8 T cells. CD45RO-CCR7+CD27+CD95- defined naive CD8+ T cells. Findings of the study overall: CXCR3 expression dropped partially after cryopreservation, and most assays relied on fresh PBMCs. Diversity was high in both naive subsets and much lower in memory cells. Compared with CXCR3-negative naive cells, CXCR3-positive naive cells showed more hydrophobic TRB CDR3s.

Worth noting for this clonotype: Its antigen is not known.

UMI-tagged TRB cDNA libraries were built via 5' RACE. TCRdb reprocessed the 5' RACE reads, with one entry per CDR3 protein and no DNA. In all, the sample yields 100,000 to 150,000 distinct CDR3 sequences. The germline gives CDR1 MNHEY, CDR2 SVGEGT. This CDR3 is built from 17 residues. Sequences were obtained from naive CXCR3+ CD8+ T cells from blood. Subset reported: CD45RO-CCR7+CD27+CD95- naive CD8+ T cells expressing CXCR3 (TNR3+). The chain couples TRBV6-2 or TRBV6-3 to TRBJ2-7; TCRdb selects TRBD1, and the lack of DNA leaves this call unchecked. The receptor's source is a human donor in good health. Some clones in this sample may be carry-over from other donors' samples. Here the CDR3 reads CASSHEPGQGYTYEQYF.